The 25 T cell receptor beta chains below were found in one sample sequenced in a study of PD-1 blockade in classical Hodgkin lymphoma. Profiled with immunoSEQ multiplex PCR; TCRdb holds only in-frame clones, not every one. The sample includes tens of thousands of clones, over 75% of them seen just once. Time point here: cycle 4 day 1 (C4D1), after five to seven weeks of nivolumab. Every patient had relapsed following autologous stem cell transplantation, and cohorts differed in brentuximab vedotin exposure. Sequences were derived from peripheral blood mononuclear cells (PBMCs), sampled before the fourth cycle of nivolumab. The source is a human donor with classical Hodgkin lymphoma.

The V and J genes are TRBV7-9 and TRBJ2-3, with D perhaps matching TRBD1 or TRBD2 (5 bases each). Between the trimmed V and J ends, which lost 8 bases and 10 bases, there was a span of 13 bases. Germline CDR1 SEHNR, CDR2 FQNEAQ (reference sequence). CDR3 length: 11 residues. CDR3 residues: CASERDDAQYF. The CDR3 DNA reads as TGTGCCAGCGAGAGGGACGATGCGCAGTATTTT.

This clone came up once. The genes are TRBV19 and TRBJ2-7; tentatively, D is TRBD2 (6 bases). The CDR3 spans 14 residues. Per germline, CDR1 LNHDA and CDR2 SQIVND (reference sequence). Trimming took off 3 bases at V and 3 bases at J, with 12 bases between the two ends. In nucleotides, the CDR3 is TGTGCCAGTAGTATGGGGGGAAGGTTCTACGAGCAGTACTTC. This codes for CASSMGGRFYEQYF.

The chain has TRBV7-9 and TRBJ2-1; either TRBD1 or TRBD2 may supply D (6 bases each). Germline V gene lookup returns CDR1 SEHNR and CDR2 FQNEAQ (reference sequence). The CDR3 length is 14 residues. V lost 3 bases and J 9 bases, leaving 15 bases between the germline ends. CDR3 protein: CASSFGGAAGEQFF. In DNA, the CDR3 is TGTGCCAGCAGCTTCGGGGGCGCGGCGGGTGAGCAGTTCTTC.

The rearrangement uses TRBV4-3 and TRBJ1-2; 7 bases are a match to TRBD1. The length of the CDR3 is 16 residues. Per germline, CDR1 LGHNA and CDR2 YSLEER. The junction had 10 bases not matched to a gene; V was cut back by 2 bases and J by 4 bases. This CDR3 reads CASSQTYRDSSYGYTF. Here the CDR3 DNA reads TGCGCCAGCAGCCAAACGTACCGGGACAGCAGCTATGGCTACACCTTC.

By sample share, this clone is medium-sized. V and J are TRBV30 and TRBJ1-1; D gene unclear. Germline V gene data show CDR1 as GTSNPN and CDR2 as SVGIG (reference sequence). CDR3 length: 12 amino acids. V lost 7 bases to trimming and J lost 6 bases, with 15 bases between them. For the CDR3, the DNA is TGTGCCTTGTCTCCGGGGAGCCCTGAAGCTTTCTTT. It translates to CALSPGSPEAFF. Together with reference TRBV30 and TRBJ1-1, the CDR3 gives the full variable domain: SQTIHQWPATLVQPVGSPLSLECTVEGTSNPNLYWYRQAAGRGLQLLFYSVGIGQISSEVPQNLSASRPQDRQFILSSKKLLLSDSGFYLCALSPGSPEAFFGQGTRLTVV.

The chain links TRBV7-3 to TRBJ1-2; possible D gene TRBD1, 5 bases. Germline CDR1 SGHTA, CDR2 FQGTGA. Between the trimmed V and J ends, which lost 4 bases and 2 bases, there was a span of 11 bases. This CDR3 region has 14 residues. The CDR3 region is CASSSFGANYGYTF. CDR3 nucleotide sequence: TGTGCCAGCAGCTCCTTCGGGGCCAACTATGGCTACACCTTC.

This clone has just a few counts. The DNA for the CDR3 is TGTGCCAGCAGCTTCCAGGGATACGGGGAGCTGTTTTTT. This sequence encodes CASSFQGYGELFF. The V and J genes are TRBV5-4 and TRBJ2-2, with D maybe TRBD1 (5 bases). CDR3 length equals 13 residues. V was clipped by 2 bases and J by 7 bases, with 9 bases between them. Looked up from germline, CDR1 is SGHNT and CDR2 is YYREEE (reference sequence).

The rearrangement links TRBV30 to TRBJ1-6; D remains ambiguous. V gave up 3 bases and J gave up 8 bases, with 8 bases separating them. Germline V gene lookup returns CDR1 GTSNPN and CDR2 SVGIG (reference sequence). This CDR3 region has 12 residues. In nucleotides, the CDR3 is TGTGCCTGGAGGCAAGAGGATTCACCCCTCCACTTT. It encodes CAWRQEDSPLHF. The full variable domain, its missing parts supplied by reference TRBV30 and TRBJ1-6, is SQTIHQWPATLVQPVGSPLSLECTVEGTSNPNLYWYRQAAGRGLQLLFYSVGIGQISSEVPQNLSASRPQDRQFILSSKKLLLSDSGFYLCAWRQEDSPLHFGNGTRLTVT.

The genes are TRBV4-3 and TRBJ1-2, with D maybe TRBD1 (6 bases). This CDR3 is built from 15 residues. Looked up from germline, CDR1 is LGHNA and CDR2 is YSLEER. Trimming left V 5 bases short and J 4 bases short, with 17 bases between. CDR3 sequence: CASSGWGKGGYGYTF. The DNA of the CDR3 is TGCGCCAGCAGCGGCTGGGGGAAAGGGGGCTATGGCTACACCTTC.

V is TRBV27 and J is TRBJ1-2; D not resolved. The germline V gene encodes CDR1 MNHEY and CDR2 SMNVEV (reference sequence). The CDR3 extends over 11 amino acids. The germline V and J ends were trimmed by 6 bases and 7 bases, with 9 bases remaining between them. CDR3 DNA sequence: TGTGCCAGCAGCTCGGGGAGTGGCTACACCTTC. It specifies CASSSGSGYTF.

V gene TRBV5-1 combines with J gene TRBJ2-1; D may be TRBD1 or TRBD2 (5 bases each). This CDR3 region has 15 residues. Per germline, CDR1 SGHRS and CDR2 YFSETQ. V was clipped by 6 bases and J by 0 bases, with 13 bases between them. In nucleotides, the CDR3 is TGCGCCAGCAATATCGGGGCAAGCTCCTACAATGAGCAGTTCTTC. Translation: CASNIGASSYNEQFF.

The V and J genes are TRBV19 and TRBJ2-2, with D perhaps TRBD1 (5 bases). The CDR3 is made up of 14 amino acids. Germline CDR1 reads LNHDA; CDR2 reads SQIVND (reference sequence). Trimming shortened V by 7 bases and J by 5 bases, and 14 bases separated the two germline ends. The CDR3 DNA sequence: TGTGCCAGTACTTGGCAGGGCGAGACCGGGGAGCTGTTTTTT. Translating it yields CASTWQGETGELFF.

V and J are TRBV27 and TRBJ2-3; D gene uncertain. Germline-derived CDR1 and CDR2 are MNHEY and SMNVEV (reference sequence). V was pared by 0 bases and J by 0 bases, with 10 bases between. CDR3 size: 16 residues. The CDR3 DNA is TGTGCCAGCAGTTTATCGCTACAATACAGCACAGATACGCAGTATTTT. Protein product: CASSLSLQYSTDTQYF.

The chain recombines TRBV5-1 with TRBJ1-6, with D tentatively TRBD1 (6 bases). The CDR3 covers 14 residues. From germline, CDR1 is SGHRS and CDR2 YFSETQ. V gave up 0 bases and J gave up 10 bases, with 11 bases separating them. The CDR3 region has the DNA TGCGCCAGCAGCTTGGTAGGGGGAGACTCACCCCTCCACTTT. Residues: CASSLVGGDSPLHF.

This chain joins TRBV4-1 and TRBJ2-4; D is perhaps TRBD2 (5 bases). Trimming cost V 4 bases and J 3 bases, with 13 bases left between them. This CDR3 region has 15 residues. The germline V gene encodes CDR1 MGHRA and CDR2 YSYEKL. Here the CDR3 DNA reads TGCGCCAGCAGCCTCGGACTCATCGGCAAAAACATTCAGTACTTC. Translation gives CASSLGLIGKNIQYF.

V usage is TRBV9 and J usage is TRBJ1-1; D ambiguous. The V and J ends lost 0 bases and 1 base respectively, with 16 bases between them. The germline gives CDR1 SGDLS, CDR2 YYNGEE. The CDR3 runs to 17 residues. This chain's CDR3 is CASSVGPTSEKNTEAFF. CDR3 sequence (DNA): TGTGCCAGCAGCGTAGGCCCAACCTCGGAGAAGAACACTGAAGCTTTCTTT.

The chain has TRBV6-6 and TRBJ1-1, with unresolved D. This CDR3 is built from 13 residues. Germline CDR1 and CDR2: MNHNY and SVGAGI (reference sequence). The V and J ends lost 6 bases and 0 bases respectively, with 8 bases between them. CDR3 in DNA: TGTGCCAGCAGGTCCTCAATGAACACTGAAGCTTTCTTT. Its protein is CASRSSMNTEAFF.

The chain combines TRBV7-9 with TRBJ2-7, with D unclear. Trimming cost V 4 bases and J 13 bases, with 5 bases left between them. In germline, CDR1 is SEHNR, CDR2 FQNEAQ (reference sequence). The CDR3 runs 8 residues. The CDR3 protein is CASSSPYF. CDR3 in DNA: TGTGCCAGCAGCTCCCCTTACTTC.

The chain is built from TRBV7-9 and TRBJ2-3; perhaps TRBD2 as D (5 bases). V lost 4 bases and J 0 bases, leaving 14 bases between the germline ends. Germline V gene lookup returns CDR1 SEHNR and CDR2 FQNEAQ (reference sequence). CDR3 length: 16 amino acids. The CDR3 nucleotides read TGTGCCAGCAGCTCCCCGTCGGGATCTAGCACAGATACGCAGTATTTT. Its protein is CASSSPSGSSTDTQYF.

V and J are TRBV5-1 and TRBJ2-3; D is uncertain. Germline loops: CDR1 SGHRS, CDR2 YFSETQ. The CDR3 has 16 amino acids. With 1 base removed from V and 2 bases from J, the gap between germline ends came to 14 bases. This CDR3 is CASSLTGVPFTDTQYF. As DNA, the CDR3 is TGCGCCAGCAGCTTGACTGGGGTTCCATTCACAGATACGCAGTATTTT.

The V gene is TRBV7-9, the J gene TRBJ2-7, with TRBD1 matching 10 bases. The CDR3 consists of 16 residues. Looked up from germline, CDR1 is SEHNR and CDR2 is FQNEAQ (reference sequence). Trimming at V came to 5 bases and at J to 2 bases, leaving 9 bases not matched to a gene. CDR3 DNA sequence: TGTGCCAGCAGCCATACCGGGACAGGGGTACCCTACGAGCAGTACTTC. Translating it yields CASSHTGTGVPYEQYF.

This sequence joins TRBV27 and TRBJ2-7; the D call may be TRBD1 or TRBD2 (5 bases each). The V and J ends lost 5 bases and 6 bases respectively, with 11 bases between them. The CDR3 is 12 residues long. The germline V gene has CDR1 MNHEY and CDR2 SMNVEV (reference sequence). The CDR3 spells CASSAIGTEQYF. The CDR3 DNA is TGTGCCAGCAGTGCTATAGGGACCGAGCAGTACTTC.

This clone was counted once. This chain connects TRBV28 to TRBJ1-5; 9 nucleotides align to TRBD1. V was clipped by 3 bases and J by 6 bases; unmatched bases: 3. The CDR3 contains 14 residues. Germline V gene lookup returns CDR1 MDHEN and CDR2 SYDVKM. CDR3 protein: CASSLNRGLQPQHF. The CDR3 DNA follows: TGTGCCAGCAGTTTGAACAGGGGGCTTCAGCCCCAGCATTTT.

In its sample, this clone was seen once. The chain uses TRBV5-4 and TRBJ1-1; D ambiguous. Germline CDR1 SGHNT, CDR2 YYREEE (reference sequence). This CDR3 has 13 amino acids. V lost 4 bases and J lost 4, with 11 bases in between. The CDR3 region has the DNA TGTGCCAGCAGCACGGGCGTGGGCACTGAAGCTTTCTTT. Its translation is CASSTGVGTEAFF.

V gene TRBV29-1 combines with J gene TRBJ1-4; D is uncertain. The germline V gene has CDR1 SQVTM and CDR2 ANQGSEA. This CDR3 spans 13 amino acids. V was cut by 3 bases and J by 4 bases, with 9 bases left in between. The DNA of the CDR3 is TGCAGCGTTGATGGGCAAGATAATGAAAAACTGTTTTTT. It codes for CSVDGQDNEKLFF.